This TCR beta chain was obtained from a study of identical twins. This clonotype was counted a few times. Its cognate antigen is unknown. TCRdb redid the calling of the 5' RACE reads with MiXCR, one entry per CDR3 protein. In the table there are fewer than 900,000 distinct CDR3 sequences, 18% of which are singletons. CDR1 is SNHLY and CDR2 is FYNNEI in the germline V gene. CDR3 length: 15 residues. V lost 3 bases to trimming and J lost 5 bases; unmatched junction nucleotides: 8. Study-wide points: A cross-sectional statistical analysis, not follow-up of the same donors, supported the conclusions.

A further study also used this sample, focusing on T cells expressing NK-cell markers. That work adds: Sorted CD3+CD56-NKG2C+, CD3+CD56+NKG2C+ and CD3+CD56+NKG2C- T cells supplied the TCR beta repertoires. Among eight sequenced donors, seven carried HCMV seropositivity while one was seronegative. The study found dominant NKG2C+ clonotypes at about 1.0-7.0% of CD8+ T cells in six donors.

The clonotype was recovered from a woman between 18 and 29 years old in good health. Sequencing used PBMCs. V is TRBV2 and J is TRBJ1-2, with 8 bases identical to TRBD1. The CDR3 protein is CASSDQSQGAYGYTF. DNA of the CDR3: TGTGCCAGCAGTGATCAAAGCCAGGGGGCGTATGGCTACACCTTC.